The sample holds a few counts of the clone carrying this TCR beta chain. The record originates from a study of blood T cell repertoires in COVID-19. Study summary: Acute and convalescent COVID-19 specimens originated in the United States, Italy and Spain.

V dropped 9 bases and J dropped 2; count of bases not matched to a gene: 1. CDR3 length: 12 residues. CDR1 SNHLY and CDR2 FYNNEI come from the germline V gene. The assay was immunoSEQ multiplex PCR, and TCRdb's table has in-frame clones only and misses some. The table records 250,000 to 300,000 clones, around 88% of them present only once. Material for sequencing was peripheral blood. The receptor's source is a man older than 75 with acute or convalescent COVID-19. The chain carries TRBV2 and TRBJ2-1, with 7 bases lining up with TRBD1. CDR3 amino acids: CARGQPYNEQFF. CDR3 bases: TGTGCCAGGGGACAGCCCTACAATGAGCAGTTCTTC.